The 19 T cell receptor beta chains listed next were all sequenced from one sample in a study of OX40 agonist ivuxolimab in advanced cancers. Measured with immunoSEQ multiplex PCR; TCRdb has only the in-frame clones, and not every one. The sample holds about 70,000 clones, roughly three quarters seen once. Source: CD4+ or CD8+ T cells sorted from blood, taken in a trial of the OX40 agonist ivuxolimab. The source of these receptors is an adult with an advanced solid tumor such as melanoma, head and neck, liver or kidney cancer.

This clone was seen more than once but under ten times. This chain uses TRBV2 with TRBJ2-2; D call uncertain. The CDR3 has 15 amino acids. Germline CDR1 reads SNHLY; CDR2 reads FYNNEI. Trimming took off 7 bases at V and 2 bases at J, with 14 bases between the two ends. The CDR3 DNA follows: TGTGCCAGCACCGGATTGGGTATAAACACCGGGGAGCTGTTTTTT. It yields the protein CASTGLGINTGELFF.

J is TRBJ1-4 and V is TRBV7-2; D possibly corresponds to TRBD1 (6 bases). In germline, CDR1 is SGHTA, CDR2 FQGNSA. Trimming removed 5 bases at V and 10 bases at J, with 14 bases between. The CDR3 sequence is 13 residues long. This CDR3 is CASSPTPQGKLFF. CDR3 nucleotide sequence: TGTGCCAGCAGCCCAACCCCACAGGGAAAACTGTTTTTT.

This chain joins TRBV7-2 and TRBJ2-1; the match to TRBD1 covers 8 bases. CDR3 size: 16 residues. Germline V gene lookup returns CDR1 SGHTA and CDR2 FQGNSA. The trim removed 3 bases at V and 3 bases at J, leaving 7 bases unmatched. CDR3 loop: CASSFYPGQVYNEQFF. The CDR3 DNA sequence: TGTGCCAGCAGCTTTTACCCGGGACAGGTCTACAATGAGCAGTTCTTC.

This sequence joins TRBV7-7 and TRBJ2-5; the D gene is possibly TRBD1 (6 bases). V gave up 5 bases and J gave up 5 bases, with 12 bases separating them. Looked up from germline, CDR1 is SSHAT and CDR2 is FNYEAQ (reference sequence). The CDR3 contains 13 residues. CDR3 nucleotides: TGTGCCAGCAGCCAACAGGGCGGGGAGACCCAGTACTTC. This gives the protein CASSQQGGETQYF.

The chain couples TRBV2 to TRBJ2-3; 10 nucleotides line up with TRBD2. This CDR3 is built from 16 residues. Trimming took 6 bases from V and 6 from J; bases not matched to a gene: 12. Germline V gene data show CDR1 as SNHLY and CDR2 as FYNNEI. The CDR3 region is CASRPGLAMEADTQYF. DNA for the CDR3: TGTGCCAGCAGGCCGGGACTAGCGATGGAGGCGGATACGCAGTATTTT.

The chain recombines TRBV19 with TRBJ2-3; perhaps TRBD1 as D (6 bases). Germline CDR1 is LNHDA and CDR2 is SQIVND (reference sequence). Trimming removed 9 bases from V and 1 base from J, with 17 bases in between. This CDR3 has 15 residues. The CDR3 sequence is CASRGSGAGTDTQYF. CDR3 nucleotide sequence: TGTGCCAGCCGGGGATCAGGGGCTGGCACAGATACGCAGTATTTT.

V and J are TRBV7-6 and TRBJ2-7; tentative D call: TRBD2 (7 bases). There are 14 residues in the CDR3. Trimming shortened V by 5 bases and J by 2 bases, and 13 bases separated the two germline ends. Germline loops: CDR1 SGHVS, CDR2 FNYEAQ. This chain's CDR3 is CASSARGGPYEQYF. In DNA, the CDR3 is TGTGCCAGCAGCGCTAGGGGGGGTCCCTACGAGCAGTACTTC.

This chain connects TRBV9 to TRBJ2-1; D could derive from TRBD1 or TRBD2 (6 bases each). CDR3 length equals 16 residues. Germline lookup yields CDR1 SGDLS and CDR2 YYNGEE. Trimming removed 0 bases at V and 5 bases at J, with 15 bases between. CDR3 in DNA: TGTGCCAGCAGCGTAGGGGGGCGGGGACCTAACAATGAGCAGTTCTTC. Translating it yields CASSVGGRGPNNEQFF.

The rearrangement links TRBV19 to TRBJ1-5; TRBD1 might be the D (6 bases). This CDR3 comprises 13 residues. V gave up 7 bases and J gave up 5 bases, with 12 bases separating them. Germline V gives CDR1 LNHDA, CDR2 SQIVND (reference sequence). The CDR3 loop reads CASTQGRDQPQHF. The CDR3 nucleotides are TGTGCCAGTACCCAGGGGAGGGATCAGCCCCAGCATTTT.

The chain links TRBV7-9 to TRBJ1-1; D is perhaps TRBD1 (6 bases). V lost 1 base, J lost 3 bases, and 15 bases lay in between. The CDR3 runs to 16 residues. Germline assignment: CDR1 SEHNR and CDR2 FQNEAQ (reference sequence). The CDR3 reads CASSLVVVGGDTEAFF. The CDR3, as DNA: TGTGCCAGCAGCTTAGTTGTGGTAGGGGGGGACACTGAAGCTTTCTTT.

This clone was recorded a few times. This chain uses TRBV18 with TRBJ2-5, with no clear D. This CDR3 spans 13 amino acids. The germline CDR1 and CDR2 sequences are KGHSH and LQKENI. Trimming took 2 bases from V and 4 from J, leaving 8 bases between them. In nucleotides, the CDR3 is TGTGCCAGCTCACCAGATTTAGGAGAGACCCAGTACTTC. Residues: CASSPDLGETQYF.

V usage is TRBV20-1 and J usage is TRBJ1-3, with unresolved D. The CDR3 spans 11 residues. CDR1 is DFQATT and CDR2 is SNEGSKA in the germline V gene (reference sequence). V shed 5 bases and J shed 3 bases, with 5 bases lying between them. The CDR3 nucleotides are TGCAGTGCTCCAAGTGGAAACACCATATATTTT. It translates to CSAPSGNTIYF.

CDR3 nucleotide sequence: TGTGCTAGTGGCACGGACAGCTTCAACAATGAGCAGTTCTTC. This sequence encodes CASGTDSFNNEQFF. V and J are TRBV12-5 and TRBJ2-1; tentatively, D is TRBD1 (6 bases). This CDR3 has 14 residues. Germline-derived CDR1 and CDR2 are LGHNT and FRNRAP. V lost 6 bases and J 5 bases, leaving 14 bases between the germline ends.

The chain joins TRBV7-2 to TRBJ1-1; D is undetermined. CDR3 length: 12 amino acids. V was pared by 1 base and J by 4 bases, with 4 bases between. The germline V gene has CDR1 SGHTA and CDR2 FQGNSA. In DNA form, the CDR3 reads TGTGCCAGCAGCTTAGGGACCACTGAAGCTTTCTTT. It codes for CASSLGTTEAFF.

V gene TRBV30 combines with J gene TRBJ2-1; a possible D gene is TRBD1 (5 bases). Germline V lookup: CDR1 GTSNPN, CDR2 SVGIG (reference sequence). Trimming stripped 5 bases from V and 7 bases from J, with 12 bases between. The CDR3 covers 12 residues. The CDR3 here is CAWGALGNEQFF. In nucleotides, the CDR3 is TGTGCCTGGGGGGCCCTGGGAAATGAGCAGTTCTTC.

This chain joins TRBV7-2 and TRBJ1-4; no clear D gene. Trimming took off 7 bases at V and 0 bases at J, with 12 bases between the two ends. The CDR3 is 15 residues long. CDR1 SGHTA and CDR2 FQGNSA come from the germline V gene. CDR3 in DNA: TGTGCCAGCACCCTTCACCCGGCAACTAATGAAAAACTGTTTTTT. Translation: CASTLHPATNEKLFF.

The V gene is TRBV28, the J gene TRBJ2-3, with D maybe TRBD1 (5 bases). Trimming pared 5 bases from V and 0 bases from J, leaving 18 bases between. There are 17 residues in the CDR3. In germline, CDR1 is MDHEN, CDR2 SYDVKM. CDR3 nucleotides: TGTGCCAGCAGTCAACCCTTCCGACAGTCTAGCACAGATACGCAGTATTTT. This gives the protein CASSQPFRQSSTDTQYF.

The chain couples TRBV7-3 to TRBJ2-1; TRBD2 agrees at 10 bases. The V gene's germline CDR1 is SGHTA and CDR2 FQGTGA. The J segment lost 5 bases and the V segment lost 5 bases, leaving 3 bases of the junction unmatched. The CDR3 runs to 14 residues. As DNA, the CDR3 is TGTGCCAGCAGCCCTAGCGGGAGAAACAATGAGCAGTTCTTC. This sequence encodes CASSPSGRNNEQFF.

This clone was seen more than once but under ten times. The genes are TRBV25-1 and TRBJ1-4; no clear D gene. V shed 7 bases and J shed 7 bases, with 16 bases lying between them. This CDR3 has 14 residues. Looked up from germline, CDR1 is MGHDK and CDR2 is SYGVNS. CDR3 sequence: CASNREGSGEKLFF. The CDR3 nucleotides read TGTGCCAGCAACAGAGAGGGTAGCGGTGAAAAACTGTTTTTT.